The 31 T cell receptor beta chains reported below all come from one sample, sequenced in a study of T cell responses to AZD1222 COVID-19 vaccine. The table came from immunoSEQ multiplex PCR; TCRdb's copy has only in-frame clones and leaves some out. The sample consists of about 110,000 clones, roughly nine tenths of them appearing once. Sample: peripheral blood, taken on day 0 of AZD1222 vaccination. The receptor set was obtained from an adult in good health.

V and J are TRBV10-1 and TRBJ1-1, with 10 bases matching TRBD1. Trimming at V came to 10 bases and at J to 0 bases, leaving 17 bases not matched to a gene. The CDR3 consists of 18 residues. The germline CDR1 and CDR2 sequences are WNHNN and SYGVQD (reference sequence). Here the CDR3 reads CATSPGQGPNKMNTEAFF. The DNA of the CDR3 is TGCGCCACCTCACCGGGACAGGGGCCAAACAAGATGAACACTGAAGCTTTCTTT.

V is TRBV5-1 and J is TRBJ2-6; 7 nucleotides align to TRBD2. The germline gives CDR1 SGHRS, CDR2 YFSETQ. The J segment lost 0 bases and the V segment lost 4 bases, leaving 4 bases of the junction unmatched. This CDR3 spans 16 amino acids. CDR3 DNA: TGCGCCAGCAGCCTTCCGGGAGGCTCTGGGGCCAACGTCCTGACTTTC. Residues: CASSLPGGSGANVLTF.

The gene calls are TRBV6-8 and TRBJ2-5; 8 bases agree with TRBD1. V trimming: 6 bases; J trimming: 5 bases; junction bases outside the gene matches: 11. The V gene's germline CDR1 is MNHGY and CDR2 SAAAGT. The CDR3 has 15 residues. Here the CDR3 DNA reads TGTGCCAGCAGCGTCCGGGACAGGTTTAGGGAGACCCAGTACTTC. Its protein is CASSVRDRFRETQYF.

The CDR3 spells CASSTTQGTEAFF. For the CDR3, the DNA is TGTGCCAGTAGTACGACTCAGGGGACTGAAGCTTTCTTT. The V call is TRBV19, the J call TRBJ1-1; TRBD1 is a possible D gene (6 bases). CDR1 is LNHDA and CDR2 is SQIVND in the germline V gene (reference sequence). The V gene lost 4 bases and the J gene lost 5 bases, with 11 bases spanning the gap. This CDR3 contains 13 residues. Together with reference TRBV19 and TRBJ1-1, the CDR3 gives the full variable domain: DGGITQSPKYLFRKEGQNVTLSCEQNLNHDAMYWYRQDPGQGLRLIYYSQIVNDFQKGDIAEGYSVSREKKESFPLTVTSAQKNPTAFYLCASSTTQGTEAFFGQGTRLTVV.

The rearrangement joins TRBV4-3 to TRBJ2-5; D gene uncertain. V shed 2 bases and J shed 2 bases, with 6 bases lying between them. The germline V gene encodes CDR1 LGHNA and CDR2 YSLEER. The CDR3 extends over 13 amino acids. CDR3: CASSQRLQETQYF. DNA of the CDR3: TGCGCCAGCAGCCAAAGGCTACAAGAGACCCAGTACTTC.

The gene calls are TRBV5-6 and TRBJ2-1; 9 bases are a match to TRBD1. This CDR3 region has 17 residues. The trim removed 7 bases at V and 8 bases at J, leaving 19 bases unmatched. Per the germline V gene, CDR1 is SGHDT and CDR2 is YYEEEE. Here the CDR3 reads CASRYRVTGGVRDEQFF. The CDR3, as DNA: TGTGCCAGCCGGTACCGGGTTACAGGGGGCGTGCGTGATGAGCAGTTCTTC.

This clone was picked up one time. The V gene is TRBV7-2, the J gene TRBJ2-4; 8 positions match TRBD1. V shed 5 bases, J shed 1 base, and the junction held 7 bases outside the gene matches. The CDR3 extends over 16 amino acids. Germline-derived CDR1 and CDR2 are SGHTA and FQGNSA. The CDR3 loop reads CASSPYRQGAKNIQYF. DNA for the CDR3: TGTGCCAGCAGCCCCTATAGACAGGGGGCCAAAAACATTCAGTACTTC. Full variable domain (outside the CDR3, taken from reference TRBV7-2 and TRBJ2-4): GAGVSQSPSNKVTEKGKDVELRCDPISGHTALYWYRQSLGQGLEFLIYFQGNSAPDKSGLPSDRFSAERTGGSVSTLTIQRTQQEDSAVYLCASSPYRQGAKNIQYFGAGTRLSVL.

Details on this clone: One end of the junction varies from germline; a read error may be responsible. The chain is built from TRBV9 and TRBJ2-5; TRBD2 aligns across 9 bases. This CDR3 contains 15 residues. Germline CDR1 SGDLS, CDR2 YYNGEE. CDR3 in amino acids: CASSVGGGAQKTQYF. DNA for the CDR3: TGTGCCAGCAGCGTAGGCGGGGGGGCCCAAAAGACCCAGTACTTC.

The chain has TRBV29-1 and TRBJ2-1; D possibly corresponds to TRBD1 (6 bases). CDR3 size: 13 residues. V lost 6 bases and J 4 bases, leaving 13 bases between the germline ends. Germline V CDR1 and CDR2: SQVTM, ANQGSEA. This CDR3 is CSVSSQGYNEQFF. Here the CDR3 DNA reads TGCAGCGTCTCCTCGCAGGGGTACAATGAGCAGTTCTTC.

This clone has only a few counts. The chain links TRBV20-1 to TRBJ2-3, with 7 nucleotides matching TRBD1. Germline assignment: CDR1 DFQATT and CDR2 SNEGSKA (reference sequence). The CDR3 runs to 13 residues. The ends lost 3 bases at V and 3 bases at J; junction bases unmatched: 3. CDR3 in amino acids: CSASDRDTDTQYF. CDR3 nucleotides: TGCAGTGCTAGTGACAGGGATACAGATACGCAGTATTTT.

The gene calls are TRBV19 and TRBJ2-7; possible D gene TRBD1, 6 bases. The germline gives CDR1 LNHDA, CDR2 SQIVND (reference sequence). The CDR3 extends over 12 amino acids. Trimming took off 4 bases at V and 3 bases at J, with 7 bases between the two ends. CDR3 in amino acids: CASSTQGYEQYF. The DNA of the CDR3 is TGTGCCAGTAGTACACAGGGCTACGAGCAGTACTTC.

The chain links TRBV6-2 or TRBV6-3 to TRBJ1-5; D possibly corresponds to TRBD1 (6 bases). V was clipped by 2 bases and J by 7 bases, with 18 bases between them. The length of the CDR3 is 16 residues. Germline V gene lookup returns CDR1 MNHEY and CDR2 SVGEGT. CDR3 protein: CASSYGTGRLGQPQHF. The CDR3 DNA reads TGTGCCAGCAGTTACGGAACAGGGCGCTTAGGACAGCCCCAGCATTTT.

The chain carries TRBV11-1 and TRBJ1-1, with D perhaps TRBD1 (5 bases). CDR1 is SGHAT, CDR2 FQDESV, per germline (reference sequence). The germline V and J ends were trimmed by 6 bases and 4 bases, with 15 bases remaining between them. This CDR3 spans 14 amino acids. The CDR3 nucleotides read TGTGCCAGCAGTTTTGACAGTTCTTCCACTGAAGCTTTCTTT. Protein sequence: CASSFDSSSTEAFF.

The J gene is TRBJ1-1, the V gene TRBV7-2, with 10 bases that match TRBD1. V trimming: 4 bases; J trimming: 4 bases; junction bases outside the gene matches: 18. The CDR3 covers 19 residues. Germline CDR1 is SGHTA and CDR2 is FQGNSA. CDR3 residues: CASSSVLGLGGQGSTEAFF. Written as DNA, the CDR3 is TGTGCCAGCAGCTCGGTACTAGGCCTGGGGGGACAGGGGTCCACTGAAGCTTTCTTT.

J is TRBJ2-2 and V is TRBV19; TRBD2 matches at 10 bases. Per the germline V gene, CDR1 is LNHDA and CDR2 is SQIVND (reference sequence). There are 17 residues in the CDR3. J gave up 5 bases and V 1 base, and 7 bases lay outside the gene matches. The CDR3 DNA reads as TGTGCCAGTAGTATAGCGGCTAGCGGGGGTCATACCGGGGAGCTGTTTTTT. Translating it yields CASSIAASGGHTGELFF.

A single count supports this clone. V gene TRBV15 combines with J gene TRBJ2-7, with 8 bases matching TRBD1. Looked up from germline, CDR1 is LNHNV and CDR2 is YYDKDF (reference sequence). There are 13 residues in the CDR3. The trim removed 5 bases at V and 12 bases at J, leaving 12 bases unmatched. CDR3 in amino acids: CATSGQGAGSPYF. CDR3 coding DNA: TGTGCCACCAGCGGCCAGGGGGCCGGGTCCCCGTACTTC.

This chain connects TRBV19 to TRBJ1-5; 8 bases are a match to TRBD1. The germline gives CDR1 LNHDA, CDR2 SQIVND (reference sequence). V gave up 6 bases and J gave up 3 bases; unmatched junction bases: 4. CDR3 size: 14 residues. The CDR3: CASRSTGDNQPQHF. DNA of the CDR3: TGTGCCAGTAGATCGACAGGGGACAATCAGCCCCAGCATTTT.

The rearrangement uses TRBV19 and TRBJ2-1, with 10 nucleotides matching TRBD2. The trim removed 3 bases at V and 8 bases at J, leaving 4 bases unmatched. From germline, CDR1 is LNHDA and CDR2 SQIVND (reference sequence). The CDR3 sequence is 14 residues long. The CDR3: CASSISLAGYEQFF. The CDR3 bases are TGTGCCAGTAGTATTTCACTAGCGGGGTATGAGCAGTTCTTC.

V and J are TRBV18 and TRBJ2-3, with D maybe TRBD2 (7 bases). Per germline, CDR1 KGHSH and CDR2 LQKENI. CDR3 length equals 16 residues. Trimming took 0 bases from V and 7 from J, leaving 17 bases between them. CDR3 sequence: CASSPPQGLGGYTQYF. For the CDR3, the DNA is TGTGCCAGCTCACCACCTCAAGGACTAGGGGGGTATACGCAGTATTTT.

The chain employs TRBV9 and TRBJ2-2, with D unclear. V was shortened by 3 bases and J by 4 bases, with 13 bases between the two germline ends. Germline CDR1 SGDLS, CDR2 YYNGEE. CDR3 length: 15 residues. CDR3 DNA: TGTGCCAGCAGCGCCGACACCCCCGGCACCGGGGAGCTGTTTTTT. Protein: CASSADTPGTGELFF. Full variable domain (outside the CDR3, taken from reference TRBV9 and TRBJ2-2): DSGVTQTPKHLITATGQRVTLRCSPRSGDLSVYWYQQSLDQGLQFLIQYYNGEERAKGNILERFSAQQFPDLHSELNLSSLELGDSALYFCASSADTPGTGELFFGEGSRLTVL.

The chain carries TRBV5-4 and TRBJ1-6; 9 nucleotides agree with TRBD1. Trimming at V came to 4 bases and at J to 6 bases, leaving 8 bases not matched to a gene. Germline V gene sequence: CDR1 SGHNT, CDR2 YYREEE (reference sequence). There are 16 residues in the CDR3. The CDR3 nucleotides are TGTGCCAGCAGCCCTGGACCGGACAGGGGTAATTCACCCCTCCACTTT. This encodes CASSPGPDRGNSPLHF.

V usage is TRBV24-1 and J usage is TRBJ1-1; TRBD1 agrees at 9 bases. V was pared by 2 bases and J by 1 base, with 7 bases of the junction left unmatched. This CDR3 comprises 17 residues. CDR1 and CDR2 (germline): KGHDR, SFDVKD. The CDR3 nucleotides are TGTGCCACCAGTGATTCCCCGGGACAGGGAACGAACACTGAAGCTTTCTTT. Translated: CATSDSPGQGTNTEAFF.

V usage is TRBV5-4 and J usage is TRBJ1-5; TRBD1 might be the D (6 bases). V lost 4 bases to trimming and J lost 6 bases, with 14 bases between them. CDR3 length: 14 residues. CDR1 is SGHNT, CDR2 YYREEE, per germline (reference sequence). In DNA, the CDR3 is TGTGCCAGCAGCATGAGGGGGGCTAGTCAGCCCCAGCATTTT. Translating gives CASSMRGASQPQHF.

The genes are TRBV19 and TRBJ2-7, with 9 nucleotides matching TRBD1. The V gene end was trimmed by 7 bases and the J gene end by 6 bases; junction bases not matched to a gene: 4. This CDR3 spans 12 amino acids. The germline CDR1 and CDR2 sequences are LNHDA and SQIVND (reference sequence). The CDR3 DNA sequence: TGTGCCAGTATGGGACAGGGACGCGAGCAGTACTTC. It specifies CASMGQGREQYF.

V is TRBV7-9 and J is TRBJ1-1, with a possible D match to TRBD1 (5 bases). Germline-derived CDR1 and CDR2 are SEHNR and FQNEAQ (reference sequence). CDR3 length: 14 residues. V was pared by 6 bases and J by 0 bases, with 11 bases between. CDR3 nucleotides: TGTGCCAGCAGGCCCGGGACGGTGAACACTGAAGCTTTCTTT. Protein product: CASRPGTVNTEAFF.

The J gene is TRBJ2-1, the V gene TRBV11-2; 11 nucleotides match TRBD2. Germline values: CDR1 SGHAT, CDR2 FQNNGV. J was trimmed by 9 bases and V by 5 bases; bases with no gene match: 9. This CDR3 has 15 amino acids. CDR3 sequence (DNA): TGTGCCAGCAGCCTCGGGACTAGCGGATATGGTGAGCAGTTCTTC. It encodes CASSLGTSGYGEQFF.

As DNA, the CDR3 is TGCGCCAGCGCCCTCTATGGCGGGCTAACAGATACGCAGTATTTT. It yields the protein CASALYGGLTDTQYF. The V call is TRBV10-2, the J call TRBJ2-3; a possible D gene is TRBD2 (5 bases). CDR1 is WSHSY, CDR2 SAAADI, per germline. The ends were cut back, 8 bases at V and 3 bases at J, with 18 bases in the middle. This CDR3 region has 15 residues.

This clone was counted a single time. This chain joins TRBV6-2 or TRBV6-3 and TRBJ2-5; TRBD1 or TRBD2 may be the D gene (6 bases each). Deletions cut 2 bases from V and 7 bases from J, with 14 bases between. The CDR3 contains 14 residues. The germline V gene has CDR1 MNHEY and CDR2 SVGEGT. CDR3: CASSYNRAEGTQYF. CDR3 in DNA: TGTGCCAGCAGTTACAACAGGGCGGAGGGGACCCAGTACTTC.

This clone was observed once. The chain links TRBV4-3 to TRBJ1-2; 10 bases are shared with TRBD1. The length of the CDR3 is 18 residues. With V trimmed by 3 bases and J by 4 bases, 14 bases remained unmatched. Germline V gene sequence: CDR1 LGHNA, CDR2 YSLEER. The DNA of the CDR3 is TGCGCCAGCAGCCACCCCCGGGACAGGGGCAATTTAGCCTATGGCTACACCTTC. Its translation: CASSHPRDRGNLAYGYTF.

This clone has a single count. The chain is built from TRBV12-3 or TRBV12-4 and TRBJ1-2; D uncertain. This CDR3 has 12 residues. Between the trimmed V and J ends, which lost 1 base and 8 bases, there was a span of 8 bases. The CDR3 nucleotides are TGTGCCAGCAGTTTAGAAGGGTACGGCTACACCTTC. This encodes CASSLEGYGYTF.

The chain uses TRBV15 and TRBJ2-2; 7 bases are a match to TRBD2. V trimming: 1 base; J trimming: 0 bases; junction bases outside the gene matches: 8. The germline V gene encodes CDR1 LNHNV and CDR2 YYDKDF (reference sequence). This CDR3 spans 18 amino acids. CDR3 protein: CATSRGSPGLANTGELFF. CDR3 nucleotides: TGTGCCACCAGCAGAGGATCCCCAGGACTAGCGAACACCGGGGAGCTGTTTTTT. Complete variable domain (other parts from reference TRBV15 and TRBJ2-2): DAMVIQNPRYQVTQFGKPVTLSCSQTLNHNVMYWYQQKSSQAPKLLFHYYDKDFNNEADTPDNFQSRRPNTSFCFLDIRSPGLGDTAMYLCATSRGSPGLANTGELFFGEGSRLTVL.